The 24 T cell receptor beta chains reported below all come from one sample, sequenced in a study of Ad26.COV2.S vaccination and SARS-CoV-2 variants. Assay: immunoSEQ multiplex PCR; the TCRdb copy retains only in-frame clones and omits some. This table has approximately 360,000 clones, approximately 83% appearing once. The treatment denotes: roughly 19 received Ad26.COV2.S at low or high dose, single or two shots; a few received placebo; per-sample allocation not given. Day 63 following the first vaccine or placebo injection was when the samples were taken. The source was peripheral blood, collected in a trial of Ad26.COV2.S vaccine versus placebo. The receptors here all came from a person between 18 and 65 years old who received the Ad26.COV2.S COVID-19 vaccine or a placebo.

This clone is a singleton in its sample. Other DNA sequences in the sample encode the same CDR3. The chain combines TRBV5-6 with TRBJ2-3; D gene uncertain. Trimming pared 0 bases from V and 3 bases from J, leaving 5 bases between. CDR1 SGHDT and CDR2 YYEEEE come from the germline V gene. CDR3 size: 13 residues. CDR3 DNA: TGTGCCAGCAGCTTGGGGCGTACAGATACGCAGTATTTT. Protein: CASSLGRTDTQYF.

In regard to this clone: The junction does not match germline at one end; this may be a read error. CDR3 loop: CASSQVPGGSGGSYGQYF. The CDR3 coding sequence is TGTGCCAGCAGCCAAGTTCCTGGAGGTAGCGGGGGCTCCTACGGGCAGTACTTC. This rearrangement joins TRBV3-1 (or the pseudogene TRBV3-2) to TRBJ2-7; 9 nucleotides agree with TRBD2. Germline loops: CDR1 LGHDT, CDR2 YNNKEL (reference sequence). This CDR3 has 18 amino acids.

The chain combines TRBV5-1 with TRBJ2-3; D gene ambiguous. Germline V gene sequence: CDR1 SGHRS, CDR2 YFSETQ. CDR3 length equals 12 residues. V lost 3 bases to trimming and J lost 6 bases, with 8 bases between them. The CDR3 loop is CASSSTGDTQYF. The CDR3 nucleotides are TGCGCCAGCAGCTCAACTGGGGATACGCAGTATTTT.

This chain uses TRBV11-3 with TRBJ2-2; 7 bases match TRBD2. This CDR3 region has 15 residues. Per the germline V gene, CDR1 is SGHNT and CDR2 is YENEEA. The V and J ends lost 5 bases and 5 bases, in that order; junction bases with no gene match: 8. CDR3 nucleotides: TGTGCCAGCAGCCTTTTTACTAGCGTAACCGGGGAGCTGTTTTTT. Translated, it gives CASSLFTSVTGELFF.

In its sample, this clone was seen many times. The chain joins TRBV6-5 to TRBJ1-5; 7 bases match TRBD1. This CDR3 has 15 residues. The junction had 13 bases not matched to a gene; V was cut back by 6 bases and J by 8 bases. Looked up from germline, CDR1 is MNHEY and CDR2 is SVGAGI. CDR3 residues: CASSRSTGDPEPQHF. The CDR3 nucleotides read TGTGCCAGCAGCCGTTCAACAGGGGACCCAGAGCCCCAGCATTTT.

The J gene is TRBJ2-1, the V gene TRBV5-1; 8 nucleotides align to TRBD1. The germline V gene encodes CDR1 SGHRS and CDR2 YFSETQ. V dropped 4 bases and J dropped 3; count of bases not matched to a gene: 6. CDR3 size: 15 residues. In DNA form, the CDR3 reads TGCGCCAGCAGCGGGGGACAGGTTGTCTACAATGAGCAGTTCTTC. The encoded protein is CASSGGQVVYNEQFF.

This sequence joins TRBV5-6 and TRBJ2-1, with unresolved D. The CDR3 extends over 12 amino acids. CDR1 is SGHDT, CDR2 YYEEEE, per germline. V was trimmed by 3 bases and J by 9 bases, leaving 10 bases between them. CDR3 DNA: TGTGCCAGCAGCTGGACCTCCGGTGAGCAGTTCTTC. Translated: CASSWTSGEQFF. The whole variable domain, remainder taken from reference TRBV5-6 and TRBJ2-1, is DAGVTQSPTHLIKTRGQQVTLRCSPKSGHDTVSWYQQALGQGPQFIFQYYEEEERQRGNFPDRFSGHQFPNYSSELNVNALLLGDSALYLCASSWTSGEQFFGPGTRLTVL.

V is TRBV7-9 and J is TRBJ1-1; D is possibly TRBD1 (6 bases). V lost 5 bases to trimming and J lost 0 bases, with 13 bases between them. Germline V gene sequence: CDR1 SEHNR, CDR2 FQNEAQ (reference sequence). The CDR3 consists of 15 residues. The CDR3 region has the DNA TGTGCCAGCAGCAACCTCAGGGGAATGAACACTGAAGCTTTCTTT. Amino acid sequence: CASSNLRGMNTEAFF.

The chain carries TRBV24-1 and TRBJ2-2; D remains ambiguous. From germline, CDR1 is KGHDR and CDR2 SFDVKD. The V gene lost 2 bases and the J gene lost 7 bases, with 4 bases spanning the gap. CDR3 length: 12 amino acids. The CDR3 sequence is CATSDWNGELFF. DNA for the CDR3: TGTGCCACCAGTGATTGGAACGGGGAGCTGTTTTTT.

This chain links TRBV6-2 or TRBV6-3 with TRBJ2-5; D not certain. This CDR3 spans 14 amino acids. CDR1 is MNHEY and CDR2 is SVGEGT in the germline V gene. Trimming stripped 5 bases from V and 5 bases from J, with 15 bases between. The chain's CDR3 is CASSLSLVDETQYF. For the CDR3, the DNA is TGTGCCAGCAGTCTATCTCTAGTGGATGAGACCCAGTACTTC.

The V and J genes are TRBV15 and TRBJ2-5, with 8 bases lining up with TRBD2. Trimming removed 1 base from V and 2 bases from J; junction bases left unmatched: 6. Germline V gene lookup returns CDR1 LNHNV and CDR2 YYDKDF (reference sequence). The CDR3 contains 16 residues. CDR3 protein: CATSRVLIAGQETQYF. CDR3 nucleotide sequence: TGTGCCACCAGCAGAGTTCTTATAGCGGGACAAGAGACCCAGTACTTC.

CDR3 loop: CASSSQGTGNTIYF. The CDR3 DNA sequence: TGTGCCAGCAGTTCGCAGGGAACTGGAAACACCATATATTTT. The rearrangement links TRBV6-5 to TRBJ1-3; the D gene is possibly TRBD1 (5 bases). Germline values: CDR1 MNHEY, CDR2 SVGAGI. Trimming took 4 bases from V and 2 from J, leaving 9 bases between them. The CDR3 totals 14 residues.

This clone was detected a few times. The chain is built from TRBV9 and TRBJ2-7, with a tentative D call TRBD2 (6 bases). Looked up from germline, CDR1 is SGDLS and CDR2 is YYNGEE. V was trimmed by 4 bases and J by 0 bases, leaving 14 bases between them. The CDR3 extends over 15 amino acids. CDR3 DNA: TGTGCCAGCAGCCTAGGGACTGGGAGCTCCTACGAGCAGTACTTC. Protein product: CASSLGTGSSYEQYF.

This clone is labeled large. The V and J genes are TRBV7-8 and TRBJ2-3; D is possibly TRBD1 (6 bases). The CDR3 totals 12 residues. Germline loops: CDR1 SGHVS, CDR2 FQNEAQ. The V and J ends lost 6 bases and 4 bases respectively, with 8 bases between them. CDR3 sequence (DNA): TGTGCCAGCAGAGAGGGGGCAGATACGCAGTATTTT. Protein: CASREGADTQYF.

The V call is TRBV5-4, the J call TRBJ2-3; D is unclear. Germline V CDR1 and CDR2: SGHNT, YYREEE (reference sequence). The CDR3 is 15 amino acids. V lost 4 bases and J 2 bases, leaving 14 bases between the germline ends. CDR3 DNA: TGTGCCAGCAGCCCCGCGGAACGGTCCACAGATACGCAGTATTTT. It codes for CASSPAERSTDTQYF. Supplemented by reference TRBV5-4 and TRBJ2-3, the full variable domain reads ETGVTQSPTHLIKTRGQQVTLRCSSQSGHNTVSWYQQALGQGPQFIFQYYREEENGRGNFPPRFSGLQFPNYSSELNVNALELDDSALYLCASSPAERSTDTQYFGPGTRLTVL.

The chain has TRBV19 and TRBJ1-1; D gene unclear. This CDR3 region has 12 residues. V was cut by 1 base and J by 4 bases, with 4 bases left in between. Germline V CDR1 and CDR2: LNHDA, SQIVND (reference sequence). CDR3 region: CASSIGITEAFF. The CDR3 DNA is TGTGCCAGTAGTATAGGAATCACTGAAGCTTTCTTT.

The chain links TRBV6-5 to TRBJ1-2; D unresolved. V was cut by 0 bases and J by 6 bases, with 14 bases left in between. The CDR3 covers 15 residues. CDR1 and CDR2 from the germline V gene are MNHEY and SVGAGI. CDR3 sequence (DNA): TGTGCCAGCAGTTACTCGAGTTCCTTTCTGGATGGCTACACCTTC. As protein: CASSYSSSFLDGYTF.

On this clone itself: At the DNA level, this CDR3 is encoded by other sequences in the same sample as well. This chain uses TRBV11-3 with TRBJ1-1; D is ambiguous. V shed 3 bases and J shed 2 bases, with 7 bases lying between them. CDR3 size: 13 residues. Looked up from germline, CDR1 is SGHNT and CDR2 is YENEEA. The CDR3 nucleotides are TGTGCCAGCAGCTTGGACGGAAACACTGAAGCTTTCTTT. It is translated as CASSLDGNTEAFF.

The V call is TRBV7-2, the J call TRBJ2-7; TRBD2 aligns across 10 bases. This CDR3 spans 15 amino acids. Looked up from germline, CDR1 is SGHTA and CDR2 is FQGNSA. Trimming took 1 base from V and 4 from J; bases not matched to a gene: 4. CDR3 in amino acids: CASSLEVAGGYEQYF. The DNA of the CDR3 is TGTGCCAGCAGCTTAGAGGTAGCGGGGGGATACGAGCAGTACTTC.

This clone was counted once. J is TRBJ2-1 and V is TRBV19; no firm D call. The germline V gene has CDR1 LNHDA and CDR2 SQIVND (reference sequence). Trimming took off 3 bases at V and 1 base at J, with 10 bases between the two ends. The CDR3 length is 15 residues. The CDR3 sequence is CASSIQDQSYNEQFF. CDR3 nucleotides: TGTGCCAGTAGTATTCAGGACCAATCCTACAATGAGCAGTTCTTC.

The V gene is TRBV6-6, the J gene TRBJ1-2; the match to TRBD1 covers 8 bases. CDR1 is MNHNY, CDR2 SVGAGI, per germline (reference sequence). The CDR3 has 15 amino acids. Trimming removed 6 bases from V and 7 bases from J; junction bases left unmatched: 13. CDR3 coding DNA: TGTGCCAGCAGCGAAAATCACCAGGGGGCTGGTGGCTACACCTTC. It encodes CASSENHQGAGGYTF.

The V gene is TRBV15, the J gene TRBJ2-1; no reliable D call. The CDR3 has 17 residues. Germline V gives CDR1 LNHNV, CDR2 YYDKDF (reference sequence). The V and J ends lost 2 bases and 2 bases respectively, with 16 bases between them. Written as DNA, the CDR3 is TGTGCCACCAGCAGAAGTGGGCACACATTCCCCTACAATGAGCAGTTCTTC. Protein sequence: CATSRSGHTFPYNEQFF. Together with reference TRBV15 and TRBJ2-1, the CDR3 gives the full variable domain: DAMVIQNPRYQVTQFGKPVTLSCSQTLNHNVMYWYQQKSSQAPKLLFHYYDKDFNNEADTPDNFQSRRPNTSFCFLDIRSPGLGDTAMYLCATSRSGHTFPYNEQFFGPGTRLTVL.

The chain recombines TRBV11-2 with TRBJ1-1; D possibly corresponds to TRBD1 (6 bases). The CDR3 length is 15 residues. The germline V gene encodes CDR1 SGHAT and CDR2 FQNNGV. Deletions cut 4 bases from V and 1 base from J, with 13 bases between. The CDR3 loop is CASSWTARGNTEAFF. The CDR3 DNA is TGTGCCAGCAGCTGGACAGCGAGAGGGAACACTGAAGCTTTCTTT.

This clone appeared a single time. This chain links TRBV5-1 with TRBJ1-4, with D possibly TRBD1 on 6 matching bases. Germline V gene sequence: CDR1 SGHRS, CDR2 YFSETQ. The CDR3 sequence is 13 residues long. Trimming pared 5 bases from V and 8 bases from J, leaving 13 bases between. CDR3 in amino acids: CASRPGTIEKLFF. CDR3 bases: TGCGCCAGCAGGCCCGGGACAATCGAAAAACTGTTTTTT.